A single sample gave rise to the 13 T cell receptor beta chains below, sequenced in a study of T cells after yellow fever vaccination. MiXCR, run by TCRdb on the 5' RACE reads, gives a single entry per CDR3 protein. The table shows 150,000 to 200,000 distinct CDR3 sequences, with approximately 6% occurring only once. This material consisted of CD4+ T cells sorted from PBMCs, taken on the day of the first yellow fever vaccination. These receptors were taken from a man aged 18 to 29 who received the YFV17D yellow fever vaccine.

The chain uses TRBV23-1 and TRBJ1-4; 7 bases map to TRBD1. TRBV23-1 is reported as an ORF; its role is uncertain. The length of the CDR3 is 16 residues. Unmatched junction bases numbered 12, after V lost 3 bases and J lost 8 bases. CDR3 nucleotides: TGCGCCAGCAGTCACGGCGTCGGGACAGAGGGAGAAAAACTGTTTTTT. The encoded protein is CASSHGVGTEGEKLFF.

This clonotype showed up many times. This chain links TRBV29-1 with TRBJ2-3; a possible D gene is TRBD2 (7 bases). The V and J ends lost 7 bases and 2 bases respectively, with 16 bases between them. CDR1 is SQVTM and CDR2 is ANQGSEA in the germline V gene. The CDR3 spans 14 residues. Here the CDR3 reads CSASRGGSTDTQYF. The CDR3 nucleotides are TGCAGCGCTTCGAGGGGGGGGTCCACAGATACGCAGTATTTT.

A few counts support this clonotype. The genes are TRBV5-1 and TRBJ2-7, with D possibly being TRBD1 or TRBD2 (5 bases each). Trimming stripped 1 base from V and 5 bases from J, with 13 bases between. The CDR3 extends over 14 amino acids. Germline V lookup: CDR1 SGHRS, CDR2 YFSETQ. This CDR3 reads CASSLPAGTHEQYF. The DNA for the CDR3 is TGCGCCAGCAGCTTGCCAGCAGGGACCCACGAGCAGTACTTC.

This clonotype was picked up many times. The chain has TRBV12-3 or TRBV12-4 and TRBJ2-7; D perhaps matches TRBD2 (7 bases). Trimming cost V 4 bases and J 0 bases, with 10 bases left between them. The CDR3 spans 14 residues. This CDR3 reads CASSWAGASYEQYF. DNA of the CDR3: TGTGCCAGCAGTTGGGCGGGGGCCTCCTACGAGCAGTACTTC.

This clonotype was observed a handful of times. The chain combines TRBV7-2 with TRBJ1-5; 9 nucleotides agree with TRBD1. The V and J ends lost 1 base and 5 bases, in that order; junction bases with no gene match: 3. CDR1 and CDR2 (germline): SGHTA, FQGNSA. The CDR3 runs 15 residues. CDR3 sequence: CASSLGGQGYQPQHF. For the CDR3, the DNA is TGTGCCAGCAGCTTAGGGGGACAGGGATATCAGCCCCAGCATTTT.

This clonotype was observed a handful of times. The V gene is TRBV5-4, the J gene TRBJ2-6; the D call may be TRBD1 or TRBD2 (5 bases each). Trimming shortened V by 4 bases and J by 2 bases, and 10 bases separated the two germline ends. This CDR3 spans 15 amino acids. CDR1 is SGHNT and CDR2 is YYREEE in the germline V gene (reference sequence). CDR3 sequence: CASSRGVTGANVLTF. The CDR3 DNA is TGTGCCAGCAGCCGAGGGGTAACTGGGGCCAACGTCCTGACTTTC.

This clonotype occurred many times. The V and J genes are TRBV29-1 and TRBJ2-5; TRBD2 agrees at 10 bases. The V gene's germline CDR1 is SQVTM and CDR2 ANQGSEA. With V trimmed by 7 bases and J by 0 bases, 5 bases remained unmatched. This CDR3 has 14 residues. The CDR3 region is CSAPSGGNQETQYF. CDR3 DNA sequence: TGCAGCGCTCCTAGCGGGGGTAACCAAGAGACCCAGTACTTC.

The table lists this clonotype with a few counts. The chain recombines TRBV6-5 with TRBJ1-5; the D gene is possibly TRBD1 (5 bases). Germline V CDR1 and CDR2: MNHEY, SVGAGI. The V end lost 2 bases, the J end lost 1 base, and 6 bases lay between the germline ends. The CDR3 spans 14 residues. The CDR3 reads CASSYGGSNQPQHF. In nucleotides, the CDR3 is TGTGCCAGCAGTTACGGGGGGAGCAATCAGCCCCAGCATTTT.

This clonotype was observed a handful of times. Here the CDR3 reads CASKSRASGTDTQYF. The CDR3 DNA follows: TGTGCCAGCAAAAGCAGGGCTAGCGGCACAGATACGCAGTATTTT. V gene TRBV6-2 or TRBV6-3 combines with J gene TRBJ2-3; tentative D call: TRBD2 (6 bases). This CDR3 contains 15 residues. Germline V gene sequence: CDR1 MNHEY, CDR2 SVGEGT. Trimming removed 7 bases from V and 1 base from J, with 15 bases in between.

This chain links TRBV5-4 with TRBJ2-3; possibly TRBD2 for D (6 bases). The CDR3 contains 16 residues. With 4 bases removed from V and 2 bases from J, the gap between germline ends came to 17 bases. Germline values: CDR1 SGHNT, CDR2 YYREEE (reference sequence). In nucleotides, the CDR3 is TGTGCCAGCAGCCTGGAAACCGGGACTTCCACAGATACGCAGTATTTT. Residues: CASSLETGTSTDTQYF.

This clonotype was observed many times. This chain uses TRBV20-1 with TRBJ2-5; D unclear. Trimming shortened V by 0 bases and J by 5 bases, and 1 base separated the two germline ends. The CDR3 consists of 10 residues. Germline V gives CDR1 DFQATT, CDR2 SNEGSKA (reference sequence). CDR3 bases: TGCAGTGCTAGAGATGAGACCCAGTACTTC. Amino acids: CSARDETQYF.

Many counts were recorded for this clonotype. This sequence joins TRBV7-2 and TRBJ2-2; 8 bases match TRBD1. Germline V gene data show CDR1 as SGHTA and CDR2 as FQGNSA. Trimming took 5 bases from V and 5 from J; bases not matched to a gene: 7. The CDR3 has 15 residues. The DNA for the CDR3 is TGTGCCAGCAGCACTGCAGGGGGCCGGACCGGGGAGCTGTTTTTT. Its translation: CASSTAGGRTGELFF.

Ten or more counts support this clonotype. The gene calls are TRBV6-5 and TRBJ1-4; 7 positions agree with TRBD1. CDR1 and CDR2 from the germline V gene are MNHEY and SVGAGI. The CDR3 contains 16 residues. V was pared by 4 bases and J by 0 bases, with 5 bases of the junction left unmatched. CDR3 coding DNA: TGTGCCAGCAGTTCCCGGGACAGTGCAACTAATGAAAAACTGTTTTTT. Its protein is CASSSRDSATNEKLFF.